These 16 T cell receptor beta chains were sequenced from one sample in a study of shared clonotypes between healthy human individuals. Sequenced by immunoSEQ multiplex PCR; TCRdb stores in-frame clones only, minus some. There are fewer than 600,000 clones in the sample; 79% occur only once, and over 10% lies in the top ten. Sequencing was performed on PBMCs. Receptors originate from a woman aged 40 to 50 in good health. Some clones in this sample may be carry-over from other donors' samples.

Comments on this clone: With a far larger clone one base away, a read error is the likely cause. The chain combines TRBV10-3 with TRBJ2-7; TRBD2 is a possible D gene (5 bases). CDR3 length: 15 amino acids. Germline assignment: CDR1 ENHRY and CDR2 SYGVKD. The V end was cut by 10 bases, the J end by 1 base, with 20 bases between. CDR3 protein: CASGVSTDSSYEQYF. In DNA, the CDR3 is TGTGCCAGCGGCGTCTCTACGGACTCATCCTACGAGCAGTACTTC.

The chain carries TRBV29-1 and TRBJ2-1, with TRBD2 identical over 12 bases. Germline V lookup: CDR1 SQVTM, CDR2 ANQGSEA. With 7 bases clipped from V and 6 bases from J, the junction kept 7 bases outside the gene matches. This CDR3 is built from 14 residues. The DNA for the CDR3 is TGCAGCGCAGAGACTAGCGGGAGTTCCAATGAGCAGTTCTTC. Translating gives CSAETSGSSNEQFF.

J is TRBJ1-1 and V is TRBV11-2; tentatively, D is TRBD1 (6 bases). V dropped 4 bases and J dropped 2 bases, with 17 bases sitting between them. This CDR3 region has 16 residues. The germline gives CDR1 SGHAT, CDR2 FQNNGV. The CDR3 DNA follows: TGTGCCAGCAGCTCGCCCTCGGGGGGCGGAAACACTGAAGCTTTCTTT. This translates into CASSSPSGGGNTEAFF.

V gene TRBV9 combines with J gene TRBJ2-7, with TRBD2 identical over 8 bases. The CDR3 spans 13 residues. The V and J ends lost 3 bases and 1 base, in that order; junction bases with no gene match: 0. Germline assignment: CDR1 SGDLS and CDR2 YYNGEE. As DNA, the CDR3 is TGTGCCAGCAGCGCGGGAGGGTCCTACGAGCAGTACTTC. Translating gives CASSAGGSYEQYF.

The chain combines TRBV11-2 with TRBJ1-1, with D perhaps TRBD1 (6 bases). CDR3 length: 14 residues. Trimming shortened V by 4 bases and J by 2 bases, and 11 bases separated the two germline ends. Germline CDR1 is SGHAT and CDR2 is FQNNGV. Here the CDR3 DNA reads TGTGCCAGCAGCTACGGGGGGCCCAACACTGAAGCTTTCTTT. This encodes CASSYGGPNTEAFF.

This clone was seen a handful of times. This chain uses TRBV5-6 with TRBJ1-2; D is possibly TRBD1 (5 bases). Trimming took off 3 bases at V and 5 bases at J, with 14 bases between the two ends. Germline CDR1 reads SGHDT; CDR2 reads YYEEEE. This CDR3 spans 14 amino acids. This chain's CDR3 is CASSSGRVGYGYTF. The CDR3 DNA follows: TGTGCCAGCAGCTCCGGCAGGGTGGGGTATGGCTACACCTTC. Filled out from reference TRBV5-6 and TRBJ1-2, the complete variable domain reads DAGVTQSPTHLIKTRGQQVTLRCSPKSGHDTVSWYQQALGQGPQFIFQYYEEEERQRGNFPDRFSGHQFPNYSSELNVNALLLGDSALYLCASSSGRVGYGYTFGSGTRLTVV.

V and J are TRBV11-3 and TRBJ1-1; D possibly corresponds to TRBD1 (5 bases). This CDR3 is built from 17 residues. Germline CDR1 SGHNT, CDR2 YENEEA. V was trimmed by 1 base and J by 0 bases, leaving 15 bases between them. The CDR3: CASSLGGTKDMNTEAFF. The CDR3 region has the DNA TGTGCCAGCAGCTTAGGCGGGACGAAGGATATGAACACTGAAGCTTTCTTT.

This clone showed up just a few times. The rearrangement links TRBV7-9 to TRBJ2-5, with D possibly matching TRBD2 (6 bases). CDR1 and CDR2 from the germline V gene are SEHNR and FQNEAQ (reference sequence). Trimming pared 5 bases from V and 5 bases from J, leaving 9 bases between. The CDR3 contains 12 residues. CDR3 sequence (DNA): TGTGCCAGCAGCAGGGAGGAGGAGACCCAGTACTTC. Translated: CASSREEETQYF. The entire variable domain, with the rest obtained from reference TRBV7-9 and TRBJ2-5, is as follows: DTGVSQNPRHKITKRGQNVTFRCDPISEHNRLYWYRQTLGQGPEFLTYFQNEAQLEKSRLLSDRFSAERPKGSFSTLEIQRTEQGDSAMYLCASSREEETQYFGPGTRLLVL.

Turning to this clone: Its ends do not fully match the called genes, so a read error is possible. The rearrangement uses TRBV5-1 and TRBJ2-1; 10 nucleotides align to TRBD2. The germline V gene has CDR1 SGHRS and CDR2 YFSETQ. The CDR3 has 16 residues. This chain's CDR3 is CASRLGGTSDYNEQFF. The CDR3 region has the DNA TGCGCCAGCAGATTGGGCGGGACTAGCGATTACAATGAGCAGTTCTTC.

The chain employs TRBV2 and TRBJ1-5; 7 bases map to TRBD1. Germline V lookup: CDR1 SNHLY, CDR2 FYNNEI. The CDR3 runs to 13 residues. Trimming cost V 6 bases and J 7 bases; bases outside gene matches: 6. As DNA, the CDR3 is TGTGCCAGCAGACAGGGGCCCCAACAGCCCCAGCATTTT. Encoded protein: CASRQGPQQPQHF.

The J gene is TRBJ1-4, the V gene TRBV15, with 7 bases aligning to TRBD1. CDR1 and CDR2 from the germline V gene are LNHNV and YYDKDF (reference sequence). The CDR3 contains 15 residues. The ends lost 4 bases at V and 6 bases at J; junction bases unmatched: 8. For the CDR3, the DNA is TGTGCCACCAGCAACCTACAGGGGACGGATGAAAAACTGTTTTTT. Encoded protein: CATSNLQGTDEKLFF.

Here the CDR3 reads CASSLVTGPQETQYF. CDR3 sequence (DNA): TGTGCCAGCAGCTTGGTTACAGGTCCCCAAGAGACCCAGTACTTC. The chain is built from TRBV7-2 and TRBJ2-5; TRBD1 might be the D (5 bases). V lost 3 bases to trimming and J lost 1 base, with 12 bases between them. The CDR3 contains 15 residues. CDR1 and CDR2 (germline): SGHTA, FQGNSA.

The V gene is TRBV5-1, the J gene TRBJ2-3, with TRBD2 matching 7 bases. CDR1 and CDR2 (germline): SGHRS, YFSETQ. Germline trimming cut 7 bases from V and 4 bases from J; bases unmatched to any gene: 18. CDR3 length equals 17 residues. The DNA of the CDR3 is TGCGCCAGCGGAATGATAGCGTTGGGAGGGCCGCCAGATACGCAGTATTTT. This gives the protein CASGMIALGGPPDTQYF.

This sequence joins TRBV30 and TRBJ1-4; the D gene is possibly TRBD1 (5 bases). The germline V gene encodes CDR1 GTSNPN and CDR2 SVGIG (reference sequence). This CDR3 region has 13 residues. The V end was cut by 2 bases, the J end by 8 bases, with 12 bases between. In nucleotides, the CDR3 is TGTGCCTGGAGTTCACGACAGTGGGAAAAACTGTTTTTT. It specifies CAWSSRQWEKLFF.

V gene TRBV9 combines with J gene TRBJ2-1, with 8 bases identical to TRBD2. Germline CDR1 SGDLS, CDR2 YYNGEE. This CDR3 is built from 18 residues. The junction had 10 bases not matched to a gene; V was cut back by 1 base and J by 1 base. DNA of the CDR3: TGTGCCAGCAGCGTACACCCAGCGGGAGTCAATTCCTACAATGAGCAGTTCTTC. The encoded protein is CASSVHPAGVNSYNEQFF.

The V gene is TRBV29-1, the J gene TRBJ2-7; maybe TRBD2 (6 bases). CDR1 and CDR2 from the germline V gene are SQVTM and ANQGSEA. The CDR3 covers 12 residues. With 5 bases removed from V and 2 bases from J, the gap between germline ends came to 10 bases. The CDR3 sequence is CSVSGEAYEQYF. The CDR3 DNA follows: TGCAGCGTTTCGGGGGAGGCCTACGAGCAGTACTTC.